These 17 T cell receptor beta chains share one sample of origin, sequenced in a study of regulatory T cells in long-lasting Graves disease. Building the TCR beta libraries relied on iRepertoire HTBI primers, and CDR3 regions underwent Arm-PCR. TCRdb used MiXCR to reprocess the multiplex PCR reads, holding one entry per CDR3 protein. Seen here are a few hundred thousand distinct CDR3 sequences, roughly 17% observed once, and the top ten hold 23%. The time point is: newly diagnosed GD, antithyroid drugs for less than 3 months. The authors made the TCR library using RNA they extracted from PBMCs. The data also belong to a second study, concerning T cells in Graves' hyperthyroidism and ophthalmopathy.

Sequencing was performed on peripheral blood mononuclear cells (PBMCs), taken at new diagnosis, from a patient treated with antithyroid drugs. These receptors all stem from a woman between 18 and 29 years old with Graves disease.

This clonotype was counted a few times. This sequence joins TRBV6-2 or TRBV6-3 and TRBJ2-2, with TRBD2 matching over 9 bases. Germline lookup yields CDR1 MNHEY and CDR2 SVGEGT. This CDR3 is 20 amino acids long. J gave up 4 bases and V 2 bases, and 17 bases lay outside the gene matches. The CDR3 reads CASSYQTQQTSGLFTGELFF. The CDR3 DNA sequence: TGTGCCAGCAGTTACCAGACTCAACAAACTAGCGGGCTTTTCACCGGGGAGCTGTTTTTT.

This clonotype has ten or more counts. This chain connects TRBV10-3 to TRBJ2-7; 9 positions agree with TRBD1. The CDR3 runs to 13 residues. Germline V gives CDR1 ENHRY, CDR2 SYGVKD. V trimming: 9 bases; J trimming: 3 bases; junction bases outside the gene matches: 6. The CDR3: CAIKDRGRYEQYF. CDR3 nucleotide sequence: TGTGCCATAAAGGACAGGGGACGCTACGAGCAGTACTTC.

This clonotype was counted a few times. The rearrangement uses TRBV4-1 and TRBJ1-2; 10 bases fit TRBD1. CDR1 is MGHRA, CDR2 YSYEKL, per germline. This CDR3 contains 17 residues. Trimming at V came to 5 bases and at J to 0 bases, leaving 9 bases not matched to a gene. This CDR3 reads CASSTRQGALPNYGYTF. The CDR3 coding sequence is TGCGCCAGCAGCACCCGACAGGGGGCCCTTCCTAACTATGGCTACACCTTC.

There are many counts of this clonotype. The chain employs TRBV11-2 and TRBJ2-7; TRBD1 agrees at 7 bases. The germline CDR1 and CDR2 sequences are SGHAT and FQNNGV. V lost 5 bases and J lost 6; bases outside the gene matches: 10. CDR3 length equals 14 residues. DNA for the CDR3: TGTGCCAGCAGCGCAGACAGGGAAAGACGCGAGCAGTACTTC. It encodes CASSADRERREQYF. Drawing the rest from reference TRBV11-2 and TRBJ2-7, the complete variable domain is EAGVAQSPRYKIIEKRQSVAFWCNPISGHATLYWYQQILGQGPKLLIQFQNNGVVDDSQLPKDRFSAERLKGVDSTLKIQPAKLEDSAVYLCASSADRERREQYFGPGTRLTVT.

At least ten counts were recorded for this clonotype. V gene TRBV3-1 combines with J gene TRBJ2-7; a weak D match, TRBD2 (5 bases). CDR1 and CDR2 from the germline V gene are LGHDT and YNNKEL (reference sequence). The V and J ends lost 1 base and 6 bases respectively, with 10 bases between them. The CDR3 runs 13 residues. This CDR3 is CASSQGRGTEQYF. The CDR3 region has the DNA TGTGCCAGCAGCCAAGGACGGGGAACCGAGCAGTACTTC.

This clonotype was seen ten or more times. J is TRBJ2-7 and V is TRBV28; D perhaps matches TRBD1 (6 bases). The V end was cut by 4 bases, the J end by 2 bases, with 9 bases between. The germline V gene has CDR1 MDHEN and CDR2 SYDVKM. The CDR3 has 13 amino acids. CDR3 nucleotide sequence: TGTGCCAGCAGTTCGGACAGTCCCTACGAGCAGTACTTC. This sequence encodes CASSSDSPYEQYF.

This clonotype was counted a few times. V usage is TRBV6-2 or TRBV6-3 and J usage is TRBJ2-1; 7 positions match TRBD2. This CDR3 region has 14 residues. Germline CDR1 MNHEY, CDR2 SVGEGT. J gave up 12 bases and V 8 bases, and 16 bases lay outside the gene matches. CDR3 DNA sequence: TGTGCCAGCGGGCGGGGGACCGTGAATGAGGGGCAGTTCTTC. Its translation: CASGRGTVNEGQFF.

This clonotype was detected ten times or more. The chain is built from TRBV6-2 or TRBV6-3 and TRBJ2-1; D is possibly TRBD1 (6 bases). The CDR3 covers 17 residues. Germline loops: CDR1 MNHEY, CDR2 SVGEGT. Trimming pared 4 bases from V and 1 base from J, leaving 17 bases between. The CDR3 DNA reads as TGTGCCAGCAGTTCCCCTAACAGGGTGACTTCCTACAATGAGCAGTTCTTC. This translates into CASSSPNRVTSYNEQFF.

V and J are TRBV6-5 and TRBJ2-7, with D possibly matching TRBD2 (6 bases). V was cut by 5 bases and J by 7 bases, with 15 bases left in between. Germline V gene lookup returns CDR1 MNHEY and CDR2 SVGAGI. The CDR3 length is 13 residues. CDR3 in amino acids: CASSTRESIEQYF. The CDR3 DNA reads TGTGCCAGCAGTACTCGGGAGAGTATAGAGCAGTACTTC.

The rearrangement links TRBV11-2 to TRBJ2-7; D assignment may be TRBD1 or TRBD2 (5 bases each). Germline loops: CDR1 SGHAT, CDR2 FQNNGV. The CDR3 runs to 14 residues. Trimming cost V 4 bases and J 6 bases, with 16 bases left between them. DNA of the CDR3: TGTGCCAGCAGCTCCGGGACCTTGGCCATCGAGCAGTACTTC. The encoded protein is CASSSGTLAIEQYF.

The chain uses TRBV5-1 and TRBJ2-3; 9 positions agree with TRBD2. Germline V gives CDR1 SGHRS, CDR2 YFSETQ. Trimming removed 0 bases from V and 5 bases from J; junction bases left unmatched: 13. There are 18 residues in the CDR3. In DNA, the CDR3 is TGCGCCAGCAGCTTGGCCCCACTCGCGGGAGGGCGGGAAGATACGCAGTATTTT. It is translated as CASSLAPLAGGREDTQYF.

V usage is TRBV28 and J usage is TRBJ1-1; no clear D gene. Germline lookup yields CDR1 MDHEN and CDR2 SYDVKM. Deletions cut 5 bases from V and 7 bases from J, with 11 bases between. The CDR3 spans 12 residues. Here the CDR3 DNA reads TGTGCCAGCAGTCCTCCGGGCTTTGAAGCTTTCTTT. It encodes CASSPPGFEAFF.

At least ten counts were recorded for this clonotype. This chain joins TRBV19 and TRBJ2-1, with 10 bases aligning to TRBD2. Germline-derived CDR1 and CDR2 are LNHDA and SQIVND (reference sequence). This CDR3 contains 14 residues. Unmatched junction bases numbered 7, after V lost 7 bases and J lost 7 bases. CDR3 coding DNA: TGTGCCAGTACCCCTAGCGGGAGCTGGAATGAGCAGTTCTTC. This codes for CASTPSGSWNEQFF.

Notes on this clonotype: The junction differs from germline at one of its ends, possibly a read error. This chain links TRBV20-1 with TRBJ2-7, with 9 bases aligning to TRBD1. This CDR3 spans 14 amino acids. Looked up from germline, CDR1 is DFQATT and CDR2 is SNEGSKA (reference sequence). The CDR3 bases are TGCAGTGCTAGGGGGACAGGGAGCTCCTACGGGCAGTACTTC. This encodes CSARGTGSSYGQYF.

This clonotype was seen many times. The J gene is TRBJ2-5, the V gene TRBV7-9; D gene unclear. The V gene's germline CDR1 is SEHNR and CDR2 FQNEAQ (reference sequence). This CDR3 is 14 amino acids long. Trimming removed 2 bases at V and 5 bases at J, with 12 bases between. This CDR3 is CASSLTDGSETQYF. For the CDR3, the DNA is TGTGCCAGCAGCTTAACTGACGGATCGGAGACCCAGTACTTC.

This clonotype was counted ten times or more. The rearrangement joins TRBV5-1 to TRBJ2-1; 13 bases agree with TRBD2. The J segment lost 1 base and the V segment lost 7 bases, leaving 17 bases of the junction unmatched. In germline, CDR1 is SGHRS, CDR2 YFSETQ. This CDR3 region has 20 residues. CDR3 loop: CASALPPGLAGKGSYNEQFF. The CDR3 nucleotides read TGCGCCAGCGCTCTCCCCCCGGGACTAGCGGGAAAGGGGTCCTACAATGAGCAGTTCTTC.

In this sample, this clonotype turned up many times. This chain uses TRBV7-8 with TRBJ2-3, with 10 positions matching TRBD2. Trimming took 3 bases from V and 2 from J; bases not matched to a gene: 2. CDR1 and CDR2 (germline): SGHVS, FQNEAQ. CDR3 length: 15 residues. CDR3 sequence reads: CASSFGTSDTDTQYF. The CDR3 coding sequence is TGTGCCAGCAGCTTTGGGACTAGCGACACAGATACGCAGTATTTT.